This T cell receptor (beta chain) appears in the sequencing data of a study of beta chain features in type 1 diabetes. This clone was observed a handful of times. CDR3 size: 16 residues. Unmatched junction bases numbered 15, after V lost 8 bases and J lost 5 bases. Germline-derived CDR1 and CDR2 are SGHTA and FQGNSA. Sequencing targeted expressed TCRB transcripts, as all isolated RNA had been reverse transcribed. The table came from immunoSEQ multiplex PCR; TCRdb's copy has only in-frame clones and leaves some out. The data hold 150,000 to 200,000 clones, with roughly 9.1% observed a single time. The V and J genes are TRBV7-2 and TRBJ2-3, with 8 bases identical to TRBD2. The origin of this receptor is a woman under 30 in good health. Sequenced sample: central memory CD4+ T cells from blood. CDR3 nucleotide sequence: TGTGCCAGCTGCTCCGGACGGGGGGGCCAGAGAGATACGCAGTATTTT. Amino acid sequence: CASCSGRGGQRDTQYF. The entire variable domain, with the rest obtained from reference TRBV7-2 and TRBJ2-3, is as follows: GAGVSQSPSNKVTEKGKDVELRCDPISGHTALYWYRQSLGQGLEFLIYFQGNSAPDKSGLPSDRFSAERTGGSVSTLTIQRTQQEDSAVYLCASCSGRGGQRDTQYFGPGTRLTVL.